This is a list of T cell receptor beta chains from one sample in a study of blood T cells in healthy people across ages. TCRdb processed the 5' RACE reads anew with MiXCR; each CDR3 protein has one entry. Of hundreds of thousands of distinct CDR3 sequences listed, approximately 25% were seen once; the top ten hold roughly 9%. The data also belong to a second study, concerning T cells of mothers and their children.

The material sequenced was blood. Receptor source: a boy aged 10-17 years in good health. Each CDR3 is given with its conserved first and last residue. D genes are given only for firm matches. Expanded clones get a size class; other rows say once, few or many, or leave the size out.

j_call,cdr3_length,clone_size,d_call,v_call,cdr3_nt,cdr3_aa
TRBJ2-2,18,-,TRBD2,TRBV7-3,TGTGCCAGCAGCATGATTCCCGACACTAGCGGAATCACCGGGGAGCTGTTTTTT,CASSMIPDTSGITGELFF
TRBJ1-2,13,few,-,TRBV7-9,TGTGCCAGCAGCCCCCTGAAGGGCTATGGCTACACCTTC,CASSPLKGYGYTF
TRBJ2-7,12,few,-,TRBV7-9,TGTGCCAGCAGCTTTTCCGCCAGAGAGCAGTACTTC,CASSFSAREQYF
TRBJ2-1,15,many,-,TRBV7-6,TGTGCCAGCAGCTTAGCCGTCAACCGAAACAATGAGCAGTTCTTC,CASSLAVNRNNEQFF
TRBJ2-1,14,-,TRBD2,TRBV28,TGTGCCAGCAGTTTAGCGGGAGGTATGGATGAGCAGTTCTTC,CASSLAGGMDEQFF
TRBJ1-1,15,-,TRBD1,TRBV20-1,TGCAGTGCGCCCCGGGGCGGGACAGGGAACACTGAAGCTTTCTTT,CSAPRGGTGNTEAFF
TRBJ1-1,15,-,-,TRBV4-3,TGCGCCAGCAGCCAAGATAGGGCGGAACGGAGAGAATCTTTCTTT,CASSQDRAERRESFF
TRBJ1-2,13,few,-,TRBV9,TGTGCCAGCAGCGTGGGCGAGGGAGATGGCTACACCTTC,CASSVGEGDGYTF
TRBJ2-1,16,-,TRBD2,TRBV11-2,TGTGCCAGCAAAACCGGGGGGCTAGCGGGTAACAATGAGCAGTTCTTC,CASKTGGLAGNNEQFF
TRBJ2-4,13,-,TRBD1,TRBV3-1,TGTGCCAGCAGCCAGGACAGGGTTGGCATTCAGTACTTC,CASSQDRVGIQYF
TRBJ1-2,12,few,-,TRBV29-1,TGCAGCATTCATACAGGGCTTGGTGGCTACACCTTC,CSIHTGLGGYTF
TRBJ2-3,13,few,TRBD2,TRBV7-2,TGTGCCAGCAGCCCCCTAACTAGCGGTACGCAGTATTTT,CASSPLTSGTQYF
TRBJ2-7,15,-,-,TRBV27,TGTGCCAGCACCGCAACCGGGACTGGATCCTACGAGCAGTACTTC,CASTATGTGSYEQYF
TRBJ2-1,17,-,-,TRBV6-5,TGTGCCAGCAGCCCCCGAGTGGCGGAGACCTTCTACAATGAGCAGTTCTTC,CASSPRVAETFYNEQFF
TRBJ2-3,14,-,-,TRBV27,TGTGCCAGCAGCCGAACAGGGCGCACAGATACGCAGTATTTT,CASSRTGRTDTQYF
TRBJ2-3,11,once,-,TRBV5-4,TGTGCCAGCAGCCGCGACGCTACGCAGTATTTT,CASSRDATQYF
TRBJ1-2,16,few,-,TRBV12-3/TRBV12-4,TGTGCCAGCAGTTCAGTCTCCGGGACTTACACGGGAGGCTACACCTTC,CASSSVSGTYTGGYTF
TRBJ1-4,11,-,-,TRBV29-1,TGCAGCGTTTTAGCCAATGAAAAACTGTTTTTT,CSVLANEKLFF
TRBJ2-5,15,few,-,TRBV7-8,TGTGCCAGCAGGCTATGGCCAGAGGGTTTGGAGACCCAGTACTTC,CASRLWPEGLETQYF
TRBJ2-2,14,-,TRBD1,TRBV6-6,TGTGCCAGCAGGAGACAGGGAATCGCCGGGGAGCTGTTTTTT,CASRRQGIAGELFF
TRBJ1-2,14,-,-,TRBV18,TGTGCCAGCTCACCAGTGGCAGATAACTATGGCTACACCTTC,CASSPVADNYGYTF
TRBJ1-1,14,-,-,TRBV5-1,TGCGCCAGCATGGGCTATGGGTTGAACACTGAAGCTTTCTTT,CASMGYGLNTEAFF
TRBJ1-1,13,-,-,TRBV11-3,TGTGCCAGCAGCGACCCGGGGGCAATGAGAGCTTTCTTT,CASSDPGAMRAFF
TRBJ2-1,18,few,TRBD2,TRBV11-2,TGTGCCAGCAGCTTTGGCCCTCTAGCGGGAGCCCTCTACAATGAGCAGTTCTTC,CASSFGPLAGALYNEQFF
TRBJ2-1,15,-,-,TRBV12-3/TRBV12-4,TGTGCCACACGGGGGGACAGGTCGGAGGGTGGTGAGCAGTTCTTC,CATRGDRSEGGEQFF
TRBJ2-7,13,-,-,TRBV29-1,TGCAGCGGGAAGGTGGGGGACTCCCACGAGCAGTACTTC,CSGKVGDSHEQYF
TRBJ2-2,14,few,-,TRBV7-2,TGTGCCAGCAGCCCGGGGGGCGTCACCGGGGAGCTGTTTTTT,CASSPGGVTGELFF
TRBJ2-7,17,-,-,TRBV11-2,TGTGCCAGCAGCTTGGACTCAGGGACCCAAATGTCCTACGAGCAGTACTTC,CASSLDSGTQMSYEQYF
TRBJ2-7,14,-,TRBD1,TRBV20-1,TGCAGTGCTAGAGTAGCTGACAGGGTGTTCGAGCAGTACTTC,CSARVADRVFEQYF
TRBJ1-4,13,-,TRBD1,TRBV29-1,TGCAGCGTCGAGAGGACAGGGGGTGAAAAACTGTTTTTT,CSVERTGGEKLFF
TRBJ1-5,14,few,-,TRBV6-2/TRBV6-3,TGTGCCAGCAGTTACGTCCCGTACAATCAGCCCCAGCATTTT,CASSYVPYNQPQHF
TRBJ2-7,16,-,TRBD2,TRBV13,TGTGCCAGCAGCTTATGGAAGCTGGGCGGGGGGTACGAGCAGTACTTC,CASSLWKLGGGYEQYF
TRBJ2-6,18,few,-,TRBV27,TGTGCCAGCAGATACGGTGGGCGGGAATCCTCTGGGGCCAACGTCCTGACTTTC,CASRYGGRESSGANVLTF
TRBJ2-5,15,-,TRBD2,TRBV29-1,TGCAGCGGTGTTGGGGGGACTAGTATAGAAGAGACCCAGTACTTC,CSGVGGTSIEETQYF
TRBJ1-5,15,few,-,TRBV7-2,TGTGCCAGCAGCTTAGTTAGGGCAGAAGGTCAGCCCCAGCATTTT,CASSLVRAEGQPQHF
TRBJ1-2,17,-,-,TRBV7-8,TGTGCCAGCAGTCCTTCTCGAGACAGCCCCACTAACTATGGCTACACCTTC,CASSPSRDSPTNYGYTF
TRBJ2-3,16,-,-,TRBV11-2,TGTGCCAGCAGCCCAGGGGTTCCCACTAGCACAGATACGCAGTATTTT,CASSPGVPTSTDTQYF
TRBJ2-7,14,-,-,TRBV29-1,TGCAGCGTTGTAGGCCAGTCCATACCCTACGAGCAGTACTTC,CSVVGQSIPYEQYF
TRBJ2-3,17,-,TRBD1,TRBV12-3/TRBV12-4,TGTGCCAGCTCCCTGGGGACAGGGGATGATTTTGAGGATACGCAGTATTTT,CASSLGTGDDFEDTQYF
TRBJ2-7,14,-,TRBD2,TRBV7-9,TGTGCCAGCAGCTTAGTAGCGGGAGGGGATGAGCAGTACTTC,CASSLVAGGDEQYF
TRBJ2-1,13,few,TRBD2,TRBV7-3,TGTGCCAGCAGGGTAGCGGGGGGAAATGAGCAGTTCTTC,CASRVAGGNEQFF